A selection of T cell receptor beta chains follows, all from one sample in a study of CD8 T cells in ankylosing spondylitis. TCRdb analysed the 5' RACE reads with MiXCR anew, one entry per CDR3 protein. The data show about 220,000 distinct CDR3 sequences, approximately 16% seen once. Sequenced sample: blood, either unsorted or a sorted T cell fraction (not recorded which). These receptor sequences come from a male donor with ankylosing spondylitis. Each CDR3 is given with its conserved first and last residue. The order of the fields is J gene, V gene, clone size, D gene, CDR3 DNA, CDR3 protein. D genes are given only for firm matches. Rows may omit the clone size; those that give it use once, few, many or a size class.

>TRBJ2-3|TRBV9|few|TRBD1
TGTGCCAGCAGCGATTCGCCGGGACAGGGGACAGATACGCAGTATTTT
CASSDSPGQGTDTQYF
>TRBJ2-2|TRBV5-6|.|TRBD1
TGTGCCAGCAGGGAACAGGGGGCTAACGGGGAGCTGTTTTTT
CASREQGANGELFF
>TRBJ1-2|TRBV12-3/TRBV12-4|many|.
TGTGCCAGCAGTTTAGCCGGGTTGGACTATGGCTACACCTTC
CASSLAGLDYGYTF
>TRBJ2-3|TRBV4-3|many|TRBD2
TGCGCCAGCAGCCCCCGACTAGCGGACACAGATACGCAGTATTTT
CASSPRLADTDTQYF
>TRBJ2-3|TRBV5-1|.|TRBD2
TGCGCCAGCAGTCACCGATGGCGGGGGGGCACAGATACGCAGTATTTT
CASSHRWRGGTDTQYF
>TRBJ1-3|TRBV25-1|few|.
TGTGCCAGCAGTGAAACAGGACTCGCTCTGGGAAACACCATATATTTT
CASSETGLALGNTIYF
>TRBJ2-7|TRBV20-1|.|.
TGCAGTGCTAGGGAGTACGCCTACGAGCAGTACTTC
CSAREYAYEQYF
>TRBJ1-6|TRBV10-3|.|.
TGTGCCATCAGTGACCCGGAAGGGGAATCACCCCTCCACTTT
CAISDPEGESPLHF
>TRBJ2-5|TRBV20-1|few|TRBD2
TGCAGTGCTAGTGGGCTAGCGGGACAGCAGACCCAGTACTTC
CSASGLAGQQTQYF
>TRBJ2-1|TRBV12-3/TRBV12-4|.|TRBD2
TGTGCCAGCAGACCGGGACTAGCGGGTCCCTCCTACAATGAGCAGTTCTTC
CASRPGLAGPSYNEQFF
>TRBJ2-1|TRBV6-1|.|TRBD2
TGTGCCAGCAGTCTCCGGGTAGCGGGGTACAATGAGCAGTTCTTC
CASSLRVAGYNEQFF
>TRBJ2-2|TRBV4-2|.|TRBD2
TGTGCCAGCAGCCGGGGACTAGCGGGATCTTCCGGGGAGCTGTTTTTT
CASSRGLAGSSGELFF
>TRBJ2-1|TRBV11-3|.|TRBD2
TGTGCCAGCAGCTCTAGCGGGCGGGGCAATGAGCAGTTCTTC
CASSSSGRGNEQFF
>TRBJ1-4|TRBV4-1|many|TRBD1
TGCGCCAGCAGCCAGTCACAGGGGGCTAATGAAAAACTGTTTTTT
CASSQSQGANEKLFF
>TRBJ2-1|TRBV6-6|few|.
TGTGCCAGCCGATCTGGGGGGGACACACCGTTCTTC
CASRSGGDTPFF
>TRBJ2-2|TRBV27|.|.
TGTGCCAGCAGTTTCATCTGGGGGGGCTTGAGGGAGACCGGGGAGCTGTTTTTT
CASSFIWGGLRETGELFF